This is a list of T cell receptor beta chains from one sample in a study of PD-1 blockade in classical Hodgkin lymphoma. Repertoires were generated with immunoSEQ multiplex PCR, while TCRdb's copy carries only in-frame clones and drops some. This table has 75,000 to 100,000 clones, 75% to 85% appearing once. Sequencing used peripheral blood mononuclear cells (PBMCs), obtained before the second cycle of nivolumab. Receptors originate from a human donor with classical Hodgkin lymphoma. CDR3s include the opening cysteine and the closing phenylalanine or tryptophan. For some rows the clone size is stated as once, few or many, or as a class when expanded; others skip it.

j_call v_call clone_size cdr3_aa
TRBJ2-7 TRBV6-5 few CASQTGILTYEQYF
TRBJ2-2 TRBV2 - CASSRDGNTGELFF
TRBJ1-1 TRBV11-1 - CASSLYQGAVDTEAFF
- TRBV9 - CASSPRLAGVHEQYF
TRBJ2-7 TRBV28 - CASLGGEQYF
TRBJ2-3 TRBV4-2 - CASSSRLAWADTQYF
TRBJ2-7 TRBV12-5 - CASGLVPESYEQYF
TRBJ1-1 TRBV7-2 - CASSPSRTGWAEAFF
TRBJ1-4 TRBV7-9 - CASSLDRVEEKLFF
TRBJ1-5 TRBV19 few CASSHRTQGGGPQHF
TRBJ2-1 TRBV15 - CATETDRGHDEQFF
TRBJ2-5 TRBV30 - CAWGSGRHQETQYF
TRBJ2-7 TRBV5-1 once CASSLEPSRNYEQYF
TRBJ2-2 TRBV2 - CASSTMYTGELFF
TRBJ2-1 TRBV7-2 - CASSLAPRNEQFF
TRBJ2-3 TRBV6-4 - CASSDSEASTDTQYF
TRBJ2-7 TRBV10-3 - CAIRAGTGGLYEQYF
TRBJ2-1 TRBV5-1 - CASSVAGQGLGNEQFF
TRBJ1-1 TRBV5-6 few CASSSRDRGPEAFF
TRBJ2-7 TRBV19 many CASSIRTGGSYEQYF
TRBJ1-1 TRBV10-3 - CAISESWGEYSWNTEAFF
TRBJ2-2 TRBV18 - CASSLATGELFF
TRBJ2-7 TRBV18 - CASSPRDTAYEQYF
TRBJ2-5 TRBV19 - CASSPGQGETQYF
TRBJ2-5 TRBV2 few CASSGTSGQETQYF
TRBJ2-7 TRBV9 - CASSVEASGPKSYEQYF
TRBJ1-1 TRBV5-4 - CASSSGQTQAFF
TRBJ2-4 TRBV11-2 - CASSARQVRAVDIQYF
TRBJ2-6 TRBV7-3 - CASSPQGGGANVLTF
TRBJ2-1 TRBV28 - CASLREDTDYNEQFF
TRBJ2-1 TRBV19 - CASSTNIINEQFF
TRBJ2-7 TRBV28 few CASSRRYEQYF
TRBJ2-3 TRBV7-2 - CASSLAQGGDRDTQYF
TRBJ1-1 TRBV30 - CAWSVKGDTEAFF
TRBJ2-7 TRBV5-4 - CASSLGGTGNEQYF
TRBJ2-7 TRBV29-1 once CSVEDPAEIQYF
TRBJ1-2 TRBV30 - CAWSVQWWDRGSGNYGYTF
TRBJ2-5 TRBV6-5 - CASSYFRGQETQYF
TRBJ2-5 TRBV5-1 - CASSLGANQETQYF
TRBJ2-2 TRBV4-1 - CASSPWASGRAANTGELFF
TRBJ1-1 TRBV28 - CASSFLAGNTEAFF
TRBJ2-3 TRBV6-6 - CASSHPVTTQYF